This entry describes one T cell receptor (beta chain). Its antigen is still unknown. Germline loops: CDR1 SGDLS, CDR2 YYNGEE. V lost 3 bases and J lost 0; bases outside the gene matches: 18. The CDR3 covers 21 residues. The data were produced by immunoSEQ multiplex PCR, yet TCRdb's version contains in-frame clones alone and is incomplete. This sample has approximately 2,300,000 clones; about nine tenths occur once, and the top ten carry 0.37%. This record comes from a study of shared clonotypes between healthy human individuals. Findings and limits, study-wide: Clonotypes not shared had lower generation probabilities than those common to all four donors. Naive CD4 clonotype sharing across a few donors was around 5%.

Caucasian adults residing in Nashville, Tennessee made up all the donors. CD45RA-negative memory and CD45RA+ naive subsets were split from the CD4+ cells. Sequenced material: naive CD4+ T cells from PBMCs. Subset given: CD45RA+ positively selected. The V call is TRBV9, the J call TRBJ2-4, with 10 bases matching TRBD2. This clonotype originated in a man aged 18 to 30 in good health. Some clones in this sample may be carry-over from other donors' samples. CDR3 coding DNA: TGTGCCAGCAGCGCAGACTATACGTCTAGCGGGAGCTCCGGAGCCAAAAACATTCAGTACTTC. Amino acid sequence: CASSADYTSSGSSGAKNIQYF.